One T cell receptor beta chain is described in this entry. Produced via immunoSEQ multiplex PCR; TCRdb's table is partial and in-frame only. The sample yields roughly 480,000 clones, 75% to 90% seen once. These data originate in a study of blood T cell repertoires in COVID-19. The CDR3 covers 18 residues. In germline, CDR1 is SGHAT, CDR2 FQNNGV. The V and J ends lost 0 bases and 2 bases, in that order; junction bases with no gene match: 9. Sequences were obtained from peripheral blood. The TCR sequence derives from a man aged 18 to 29 with COVID-19, enrolled during active disease. The genes are TRBV11-2 and TRBJ2-3; 9 nucleotides agree with TRBD2. CDR3 region: CASSLDRASGTFTDTQYF. For the CDR3, the DNA is TGTGCCAGCAGCTTAGATCGGGCTAGCGGGACGTTCACAGATACGCAGTATTTT.